Listed here are 17 T cell receptor beta chains from one sample, sequenced in a study of human CD8 memory T cell subsets. Making the TCR beta libraries relied on UMI-labeled 5' RACE. TCRdb reanalyzed the 5' RACE reads, giving one entry per CDR3 protein sequence and no DNA. The sample spans about 18,000 distinct CDR3 sequences; the ten largest clones claim about 5.4%. The sequencing input was CD8+ T cells from PBMCs. The receptors come from a human donor in good health.

The chain is built from TRBV29-1 and TRBJ2-1; with no DNA, the TCRdb D assignment of TRBD1 cannot be verified. Germline CDR1 is SQVTM and CDR2 is ANQGSEA. This CDR3 comprises 14 residues. The CDR3 sequence is CSVEGQGSYNEQFF.

The chain has TRBV6-5 and TRBJ2-2; TCRdb indicates TRBD1, and absent DNA this call remains unverified. This CDR3 has 16 residues. CDR1 MNHEY and CDR2 SVGAGI come from the germline V gene. This CDR3 reads CASSRRQGFNTGELFF.

The rearrangement joins TRBV28 to TRBJ2-5. The CDR3 length is 14 residues. From germline, CDR1 is MDHEN and CDR2 SYDVKM. CDR3 amino acids: CASSFQVGGETQYF.

The CDR3: CAGPGRGSRSEQYF. The chain links TRBV2 to TRBJ2-7; TCRdb's D call, TRBD1, is unchecked because there is no DNA. The CDR3 has 14 residues. The V gene's germline CDR1 is SNHLY and CDR2 FYNNEI. Drawing the rest from reference TRBV2 and TRBJ2-7, the complete variable domain is EPEVTQTPSHQVTQMGQEVILRCVPISNHLYFYWYRQILGQKVEFLVSFYNNEISEKSEIFDDQFSVERPDGSNFTLKIRSTKLEDSAMYFCAGPGRGSRSEQYFGPGTRLTVT.

This chain links TRBV6-5 with TRBJ1-3; TCRdb lists TRBD1, though no DNA is available to test this call. CDR1 is MNHEY, CDR2 SVGAGI, per germline. The CDR3 is 17 amino acids. The CDR3 loop reads CASSYTGGLSSGNTIYF.

The CDR3 here is CASSSDGEQFF. The chain recombines TRBV7-9 with TRBJ2-1. There are 11 residues in the CDR3. Germline CDR1 is SEHNR and CDR2 is FQNEAQ (reference sequence). Complete variable domain (other parts from reference TRBV7-9 and TRBJ2-1): DTGVSQNPRHKITKRGQNVTFRCDPISEHNRLYWYRQTLGQGPEFLTYFQNEAQLEKSRLLSDRFSAERPKGSFSTLEIQRTEQGDSAMYLCASSSDGEQFFGPGTRLTVL.

The chain couples TRBV7-9 to TRBJ2-3. Per germline, CDR1 SEHNR and CDR2 FQNEAQ (reference sequence). The CDR3 is 16 amino acids. The CDR3 spells CASSLRKAPGTDTQYF.

This clonotype counts as medium-sized (0.01 to 0.1%) by frequency. The chain joins TRBV28 to TRBJ2-5. The CDR3 covers 14 residues. Germline V gene lookup returns CDR1 MDHEN and CDR2 SYDVKM. CDR3 residues: CASSFIQDQETQYF.

J is TRBJ2-1 and V is TRBV5-5; as DNA is missing, the TRBD2 call by TCRdb cannot be tested. Per the germline V gene, CDR1 is SGHKS and CDR2 is YYEKEE (reference sequence). This CDR3 comprises 15 residues. The CDR3 loop reads CASSLYVASLNEQFF.

The chain joins TRBV6-2 or TRBV6-3 to TRBJ1-5; TCRdb's assignment of TRBD1 cannot be checked, as there is no DNA. There are 14 residues in the CDR3. Germline CDR1 reads MNHEY; CDR2 reads SVGEGT. CDR3 region: CASSYRPGDQPQHF.

The chain couples TRBV12-3 or TRBV12-4 to TRBJ1-1; TCRdb returns TRBD1, unconfirmable since there is no DNA. This CDR3 spans 14 amino acids. CDR3 loop: CASTRTDQNTEAFF.

This chain joins TRBV4-3 and TRBJ1-2; as DNA is missing, the TRBD1 call by TCRdb cannot be tested. The germline V gene encodes CDR1 LGHNA and CDR2 YSLEER. This CDR3 spans 15 amino acids. CDR3 in amino acids: CASSQGWGGNYGYTF.

The chain uses TRBV5-6 and TRBJ2-7; TCRdb names TRBD1, which stays unverified in the absence of DNA. Germline CDR1 reads SGHDT; CDR2 reads YYEEEE. This CDR3 has 14 amino acids. The CDR3 region is CASSLSPRVYEQYF.

The rearrangement joins TRBV19 to TRBJ2-2; TCRdb's D call of TRBD1 is untestable without DNA. Germline CDR1 LNHDA, CDR2 SQIVND (reference sequence). This CDR3 is 14 amino acids long. This CDR3 is CASSMRQGPGELFF.

The V call is TRBV7-8, the J call TRBJ2-3; TCRdb calls TRBD2, which cannot be checked without DNA. CDR3 length: 17 residues. Germline CDR1 and CDR2: SGHVS and FQNEAQ. This chain's CDR3 is CASSGAGTSGSTDTQYF. The full variable domain, rest sourced from reference TRBV7-8 and TRBJ2-3, is GAGVSQSPRYKVAKRGQDVALRCDPISGHVSLFWYQQALGQGPEFLTYFQNEAQLDKSGLPSDRFFAERPEGSVSTLKIQRTQQEDSAVYLCASSGAGTSGSTDTQYFGPGTRLTVL.

CDR3 region: CASSFTSGREHTDTQYF. V is TRBV5-1 and J is TRBJ2-3; TCRdb designates TRBD2, a call that cannot be tested without DNA. This CDR3 is built from 17 residues. CDR1 is SGHRS and CDR2 is YFSETQ in the germline V gene.

The V and J genes are TRBV29-1 and TRBJ2-1. The CDR3 loop spans 13 amino acids. The germline V gene encodes CDR1 SQVTM and CDR2 ANQGSEA. Here the CDR3 reads CSAITRAYNEQFF.